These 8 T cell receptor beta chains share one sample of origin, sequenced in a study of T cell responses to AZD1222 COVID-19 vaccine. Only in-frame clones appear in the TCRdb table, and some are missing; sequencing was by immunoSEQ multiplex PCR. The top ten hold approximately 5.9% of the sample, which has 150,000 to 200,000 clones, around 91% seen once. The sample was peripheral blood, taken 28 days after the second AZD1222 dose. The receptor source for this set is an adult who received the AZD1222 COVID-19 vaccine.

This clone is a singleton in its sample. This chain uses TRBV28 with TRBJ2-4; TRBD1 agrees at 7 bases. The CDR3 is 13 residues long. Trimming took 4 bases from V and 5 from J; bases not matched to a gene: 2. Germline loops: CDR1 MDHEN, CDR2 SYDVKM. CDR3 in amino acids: CASSSGQENIQYF. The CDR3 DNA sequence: TGTGCCAGCAGTTCCGGACAGGAAAACATTCAGTACTTC.

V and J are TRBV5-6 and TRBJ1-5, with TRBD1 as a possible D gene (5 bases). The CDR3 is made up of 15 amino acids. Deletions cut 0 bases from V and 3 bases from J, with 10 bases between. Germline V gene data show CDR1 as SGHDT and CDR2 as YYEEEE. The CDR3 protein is CASSLGPGPNQPQHF. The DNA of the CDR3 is TGTGCCAGCAGCTTGGGTCCGGGGCCCAATCAGCCCCAGCATTTT.

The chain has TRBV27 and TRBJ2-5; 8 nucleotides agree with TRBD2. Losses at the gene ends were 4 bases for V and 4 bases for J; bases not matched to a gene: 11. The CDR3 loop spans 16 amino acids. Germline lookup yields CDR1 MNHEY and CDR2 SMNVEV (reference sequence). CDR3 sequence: CASSSLGRGVGETQYF. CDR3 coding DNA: TGTGCCAGCAGTTCTCTTGGGCGGGGGGTCGGAGAGACCCAGTACTTC.

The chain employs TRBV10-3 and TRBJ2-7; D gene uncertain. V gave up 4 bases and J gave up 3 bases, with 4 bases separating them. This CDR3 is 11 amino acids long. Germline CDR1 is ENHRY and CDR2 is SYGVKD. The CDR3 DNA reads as TGTGCCATCAGTGGGGTCTACGAGCAGTACTTC. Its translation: CAISGVYEQYF.

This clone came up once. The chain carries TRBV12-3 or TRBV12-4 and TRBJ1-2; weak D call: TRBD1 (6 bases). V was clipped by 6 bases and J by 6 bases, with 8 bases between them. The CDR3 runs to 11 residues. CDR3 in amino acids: CASSRGNGYTF. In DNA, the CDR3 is TGTGCCAGCAGCAGGGGAAATGGCTACACCTTC.

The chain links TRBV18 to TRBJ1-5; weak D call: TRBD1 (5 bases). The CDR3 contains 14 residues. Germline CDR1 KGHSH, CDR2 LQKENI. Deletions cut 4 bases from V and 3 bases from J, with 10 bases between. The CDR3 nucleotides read TGTGCCAGCTCACTCCGGGGCCTCAATCAGCCCCAGCATTTT. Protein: CASSLRGLNQPQHF.

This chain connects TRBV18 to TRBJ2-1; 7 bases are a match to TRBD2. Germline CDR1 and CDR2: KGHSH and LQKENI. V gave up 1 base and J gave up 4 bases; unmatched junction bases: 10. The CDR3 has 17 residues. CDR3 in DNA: TGTGCCAGCTCACCACGGTTGGCGGGAGATACGTACAATGAGCAGTTCTTC. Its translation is CASSPRLAGDTYNEQFF.

The CDR3 sequence: CASSLVPGPSHGYTF. CDR3 DNA: TGTGCCAGCAGCTTGGTCCCGGGGCCTTCTCATGGCTACACCTTC. The chain couples TRBV5-5 to TRBJ1-2; weak D call: TRBD1 (5 bases). Germline V gene sequence: CDR1 SGHKS, CDR2 YYEKEE (reference sequence). Trimming removed 0 bases at V and 6 bases at J, with 15 bases between. The CDR3 runs 15 residues.